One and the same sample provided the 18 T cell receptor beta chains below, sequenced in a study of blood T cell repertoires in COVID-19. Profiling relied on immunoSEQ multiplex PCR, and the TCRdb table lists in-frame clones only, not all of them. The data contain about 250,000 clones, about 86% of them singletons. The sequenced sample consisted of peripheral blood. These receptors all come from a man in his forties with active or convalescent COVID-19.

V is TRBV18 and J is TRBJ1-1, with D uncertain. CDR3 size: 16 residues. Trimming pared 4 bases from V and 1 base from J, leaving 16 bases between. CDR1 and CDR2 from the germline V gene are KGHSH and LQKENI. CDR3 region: CASSRAETLWNTEAFF. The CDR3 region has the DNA TGTGCCAGCTCACGGGCCGAGACCCTGTGGAACACTGAAGCTTTCTTT.

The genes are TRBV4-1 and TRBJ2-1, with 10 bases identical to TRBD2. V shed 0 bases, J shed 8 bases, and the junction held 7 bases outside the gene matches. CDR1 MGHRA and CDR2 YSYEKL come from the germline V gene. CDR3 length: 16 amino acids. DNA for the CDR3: TGCGCCAGCAGCCAAGACCGGACTAGCGGCGTCCATGAGCAGTTCTTC. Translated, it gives CASSQDRTSGVHEQFF.

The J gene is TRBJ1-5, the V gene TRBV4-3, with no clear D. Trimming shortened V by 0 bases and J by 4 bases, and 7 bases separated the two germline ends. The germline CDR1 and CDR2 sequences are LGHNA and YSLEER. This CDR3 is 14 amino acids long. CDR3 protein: CASSQETLNQPQHF. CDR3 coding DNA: TGCGCCAGCAGCCAAGAAACCCTAAATCAGCCCCAGCATTTT.

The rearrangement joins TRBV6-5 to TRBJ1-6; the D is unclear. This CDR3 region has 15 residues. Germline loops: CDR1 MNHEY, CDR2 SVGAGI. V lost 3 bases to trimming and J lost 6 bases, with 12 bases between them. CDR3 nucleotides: TGTGCCAGCAGTTATGCCCGGGGATCTAATTCACCCCTCCACTTT. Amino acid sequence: CASSYARGSNSPLHF.

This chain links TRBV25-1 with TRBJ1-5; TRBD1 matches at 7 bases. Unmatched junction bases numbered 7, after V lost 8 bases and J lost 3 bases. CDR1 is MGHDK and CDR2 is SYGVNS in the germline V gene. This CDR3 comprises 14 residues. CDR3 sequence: CASEQTGDNQPQHF. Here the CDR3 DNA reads TGTGCCAGCGAACAAACAGGGGACAATCAGCCCCAGCATTTT.

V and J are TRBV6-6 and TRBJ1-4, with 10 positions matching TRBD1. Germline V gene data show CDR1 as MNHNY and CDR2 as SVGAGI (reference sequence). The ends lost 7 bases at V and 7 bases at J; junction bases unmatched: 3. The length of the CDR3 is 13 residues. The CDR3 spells CASTGTGAEKLFF. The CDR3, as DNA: TGTGCCAGCACCGGGACAGGGGCTGAAAAACTGTTTTTT.

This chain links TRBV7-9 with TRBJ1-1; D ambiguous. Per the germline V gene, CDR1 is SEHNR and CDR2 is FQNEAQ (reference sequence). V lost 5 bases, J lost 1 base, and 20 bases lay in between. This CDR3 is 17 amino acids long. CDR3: CASSPRPGGGSNTEAFF. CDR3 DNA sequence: TGTGCCAGCAGCCCCCGTCCTGGCGGCGGGTCGAACACTGAAGCTTTCTTT.

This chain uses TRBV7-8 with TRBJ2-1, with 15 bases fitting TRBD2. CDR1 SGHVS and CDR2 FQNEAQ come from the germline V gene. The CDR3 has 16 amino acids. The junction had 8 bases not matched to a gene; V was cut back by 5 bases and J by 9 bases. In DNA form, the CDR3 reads TGTGCCAGCAGCACGGGACTAGCGGGAGGCCGGGTTGAGCAGTTCTTC. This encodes CASSTGLAGGRVEQFF.

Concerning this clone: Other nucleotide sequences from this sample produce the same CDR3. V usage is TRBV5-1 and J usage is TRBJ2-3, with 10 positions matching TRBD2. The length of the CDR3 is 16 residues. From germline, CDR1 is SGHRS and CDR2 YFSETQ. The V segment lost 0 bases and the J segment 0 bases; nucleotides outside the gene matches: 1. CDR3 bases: TGCGCCAGCAGCTTGGGGACTAGCGGAAGCACAGATACGCAGTATTTT. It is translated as CASSLGTSGSTDTQYF.

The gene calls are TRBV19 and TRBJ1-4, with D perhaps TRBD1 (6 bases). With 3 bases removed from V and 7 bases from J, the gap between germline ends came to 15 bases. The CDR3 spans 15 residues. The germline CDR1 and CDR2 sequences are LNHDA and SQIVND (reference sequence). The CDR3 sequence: CASSIGPGAGEKLFF. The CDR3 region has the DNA TGTGCCAGTAGTATCGGTCCAGGGGCCGGTGAAAAACTGTTTTTT.

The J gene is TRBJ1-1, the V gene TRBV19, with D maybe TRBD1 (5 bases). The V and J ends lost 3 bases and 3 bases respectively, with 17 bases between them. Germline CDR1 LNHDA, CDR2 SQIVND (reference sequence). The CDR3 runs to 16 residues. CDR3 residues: CASSIWEARADTEAFF. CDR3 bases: TGTGCCAGTAGTATTTGGGAGGCCAGGGCTGACACTGAAGCTTTCTTT.

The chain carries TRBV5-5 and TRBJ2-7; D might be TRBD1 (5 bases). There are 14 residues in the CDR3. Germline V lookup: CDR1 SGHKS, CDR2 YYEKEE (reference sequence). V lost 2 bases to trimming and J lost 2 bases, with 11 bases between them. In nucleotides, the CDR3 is TGTGCCAGCAGCTTTCAGCCAGGGCCCTACGAGCAGTACTTC. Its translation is CASSFQPGPYEQYF.

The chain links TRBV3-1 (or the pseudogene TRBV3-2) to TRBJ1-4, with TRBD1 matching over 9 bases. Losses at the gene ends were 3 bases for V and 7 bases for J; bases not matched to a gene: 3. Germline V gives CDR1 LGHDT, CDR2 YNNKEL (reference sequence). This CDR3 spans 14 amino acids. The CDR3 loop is CASSHQDRGEKLFF. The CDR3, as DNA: TGTGCCAGCAGCCATCAGGACAGGGGTGAAAAACTGTTTTTT.

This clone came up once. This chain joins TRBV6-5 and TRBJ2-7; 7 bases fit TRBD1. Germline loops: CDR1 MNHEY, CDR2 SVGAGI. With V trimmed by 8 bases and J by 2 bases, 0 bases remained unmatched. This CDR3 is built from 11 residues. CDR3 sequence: CASQGAYEQYF. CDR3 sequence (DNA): TGTGCCAGCCAGGGGGCCTACGAGCAGTACTTC.

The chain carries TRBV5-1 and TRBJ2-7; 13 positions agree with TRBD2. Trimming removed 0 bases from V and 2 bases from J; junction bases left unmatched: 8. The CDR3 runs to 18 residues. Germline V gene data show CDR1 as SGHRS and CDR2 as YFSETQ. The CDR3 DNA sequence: TGCGCCAGCAGCTTGGGACCGGGACTAGCGGGACTTCCCTACGAGCAGTACTTC. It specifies CASSLGPGLAGLPYEQYF.

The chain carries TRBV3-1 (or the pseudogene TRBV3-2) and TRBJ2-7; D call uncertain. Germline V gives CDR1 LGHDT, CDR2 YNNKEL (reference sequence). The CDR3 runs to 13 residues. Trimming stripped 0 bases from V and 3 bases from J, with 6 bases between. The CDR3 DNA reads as TGTGCCAGCAGCCAAGATCTAATCTACGAGCAGTACTTC. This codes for CASSQDLIYEQYF.

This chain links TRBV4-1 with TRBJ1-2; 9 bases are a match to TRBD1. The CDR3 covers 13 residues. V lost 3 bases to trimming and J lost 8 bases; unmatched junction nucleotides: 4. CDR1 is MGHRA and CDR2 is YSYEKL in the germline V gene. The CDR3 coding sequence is TGCGCCAGCAGCCAGAGGGACAGGGCGGGCTACACCTTC. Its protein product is CASSQRDRAGYTF.

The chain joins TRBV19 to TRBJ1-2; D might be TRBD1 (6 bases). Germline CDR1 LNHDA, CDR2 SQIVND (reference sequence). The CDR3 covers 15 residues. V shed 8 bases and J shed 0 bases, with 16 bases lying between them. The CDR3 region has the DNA TGTGCCAGTCAAGGACAGCCCGGGGCTAACTATGGCTACACCTTC. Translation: CASQGQPGANYGYTF.